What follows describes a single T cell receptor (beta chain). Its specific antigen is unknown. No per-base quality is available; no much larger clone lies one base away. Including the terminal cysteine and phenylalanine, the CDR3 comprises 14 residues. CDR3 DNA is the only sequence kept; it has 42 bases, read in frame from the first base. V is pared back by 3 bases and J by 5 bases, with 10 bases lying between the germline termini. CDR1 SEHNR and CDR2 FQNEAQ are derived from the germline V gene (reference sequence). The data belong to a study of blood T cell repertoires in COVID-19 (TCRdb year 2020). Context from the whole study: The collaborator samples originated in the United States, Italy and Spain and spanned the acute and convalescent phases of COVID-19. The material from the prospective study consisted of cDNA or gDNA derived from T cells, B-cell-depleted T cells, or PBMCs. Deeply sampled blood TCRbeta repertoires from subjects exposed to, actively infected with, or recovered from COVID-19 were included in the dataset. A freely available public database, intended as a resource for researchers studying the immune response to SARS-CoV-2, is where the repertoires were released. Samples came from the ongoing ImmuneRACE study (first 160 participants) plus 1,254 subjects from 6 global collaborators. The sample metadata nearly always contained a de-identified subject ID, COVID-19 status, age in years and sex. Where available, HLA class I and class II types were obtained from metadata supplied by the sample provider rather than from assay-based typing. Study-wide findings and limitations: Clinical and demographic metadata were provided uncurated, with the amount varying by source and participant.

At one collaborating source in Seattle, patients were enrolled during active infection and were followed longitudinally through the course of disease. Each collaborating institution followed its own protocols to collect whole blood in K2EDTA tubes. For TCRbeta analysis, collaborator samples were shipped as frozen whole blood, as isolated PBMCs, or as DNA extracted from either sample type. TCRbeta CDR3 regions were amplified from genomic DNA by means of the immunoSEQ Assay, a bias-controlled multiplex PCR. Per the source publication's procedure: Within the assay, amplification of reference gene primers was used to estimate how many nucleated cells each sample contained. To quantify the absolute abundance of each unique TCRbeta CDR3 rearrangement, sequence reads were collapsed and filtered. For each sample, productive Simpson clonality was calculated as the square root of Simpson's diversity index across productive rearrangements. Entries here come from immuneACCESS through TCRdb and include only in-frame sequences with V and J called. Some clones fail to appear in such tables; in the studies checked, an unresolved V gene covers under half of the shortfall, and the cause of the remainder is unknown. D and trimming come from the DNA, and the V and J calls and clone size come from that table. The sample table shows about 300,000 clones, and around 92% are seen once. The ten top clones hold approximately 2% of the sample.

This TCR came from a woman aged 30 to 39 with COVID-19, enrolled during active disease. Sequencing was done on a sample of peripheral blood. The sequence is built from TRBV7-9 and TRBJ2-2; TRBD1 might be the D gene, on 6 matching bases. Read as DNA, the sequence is TGTGCCAGCAGCTTGATCCAGGGGACCGGGGAGCTGTTTTTT. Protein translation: CASSLIQGTGELFF. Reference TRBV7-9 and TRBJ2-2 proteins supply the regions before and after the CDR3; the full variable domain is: DTGVSQNPRHKITKRGQNVTFRCDPISEHNRLYWYRQTLGQGPEFLTYFQNEAQLEKSRLLSDRFSAERPKGSFSTLEIQRTEQGDSAMYLCASSLIQGTGELFFGEGSRLTVL.